The present T cell receptor beta chain was sequenced within a study of a mutant IDH1 vaccine in newly diagnosed glioma. Assay: immunoSEQ multiplex PCR; the TCRdb copy retains only in-frame clones and omits some. The sample records roughly 64,000 clones, about 73% being singletons. Time point reported: week 35, safety follow-up. In the vaccine, a single dose held 300 ug of the mutant IDH1 20-mer peptide, along with topical imiquimod. With respect to this clone: Its antigen is still unknown.

CDR1 is DFQATT and CDR2 is SNEGSKA in the germline V gene (reference sequence). The V gene lost 7 bases and the J gene lost 3 bases, with 10 bases spanning the gap. The CDR3 loop spans 11 amino acids. The specimen was PBMCs, collected from a glioma patient whose treatment included an IDH1 peptide vaccine. The chain uses TRBV20-1 and TRBJ2-7; no clear D gene. This receptor was identified in a man aged 50 to 60 with glioma. The CDR3 loop reads CSVPKSYEQYF. The DNA for the CDR3 is TGCAGTGTCCCAAAAAGCTACGAGCAGTACTTC.